This section outlines one T cell receptor beta chain sequence together with its context. These data belong to a study of shared clonotypes between healthy human individuals. CDR1 is SQVTM and CDR2 is ANQGSEA in the germline V gene. This CDR3 contains 15 residues. The ends were cut back, 4 bases at V and 3 bases at J, with 18 bases in the middle. Per sorted-subset replicate PCR, input was approximately 210 ng DNA, representing about 29,000 T cell genomes. Assay: immunoSEQ multiplex PCR; the TCRdb copy retains only in-frame clones and omits some. This table has roughly 2.6 million clones, 85% to 95% appearing once.

This TCR was sampled from a man aged 18 to 30 in good health. The chain links TRBV29-1 to TRBJ2-5; TRBD2 is a possible D gene (5 bases). Sequenced material: naive CD4+ T cells sorted from blood. The subset: CD45RA+ positively selected. CDR3 residues: CSVGYGGLVEETQYF. The CDR3 DNA follows: TGCAGCGTTGGGTATGGAGGTCTGGTCGAAGAGACCCAGTACTTC.